Below, 32 T cell receptor beta chains from the same sample are listed, as sequenced in a study of blood T cell repertoires in COVID-19. Data came from immunoSEQ multiplex PCR; TCRdb stores just in-frame clones and leaves some out. The sample includes over 45,000 clones, roughly 80% seen only once; the top ten take under 2%. The sequenced sample consisted of peripheral blood. Source of these receptors: a woman in her sixties with acute or convalescent COVID-19.

CDR3 nucleotides: TGTGCCAGCGGAGACAGCCACCAAGAGACCCAGTACTTC. Amino acid sequence: CASGDSHQETQYF. The chain is built from TRBV25-1 and TRBJ2-5, with D possibly TRBD1 on 5 matching bases. Germline assignment: CDR1 MGHDK and CDR2 SYGVNS. The CDR3 has 13 residues. Trimming took off 8 bases at V and 0 bases at J, with 10 bases between the two ends.

V is TRBV27 and J is TRBJ1-1; D is possibly TRBD1 (6 bases). Trimming removed 2 bases at V and 7 bases at J, with 14 bases between. The germline V gene encodes CDR1 MNHEY and CDR2 SMNVEV (reference sequence). The CDR3 runs 14 residues. For the CDR3, the DNA is TGTGCCAGCAGTTTAAATGGGGGGGCTGGTGAAGCTTTCTTT. Its protein product is CASSLNGGAGEAFF.

The chain combines TRBV28 with TRBJ2-7; D may be TRBD2 (5 bases). Germline CDR1 is MDHEN and CDR2 is SYDVKM. The CDR3 loop spans 14 amino acids. Trimming took 6 bases from V and 4 from J, leaving 16 bases between them. CDR3 nucleotide sequence: TGTGCCAGCAGCACCGGGGTCGTTATGTACGAGCAGTACTTC. Amino acids: CASSTGVVMYEQYF.

The chain employs TRBV15 and TRBJ1-3; 7 nucleotides line up with TRBD1. V shed 2 bases, J shed 2 bases, and the junction held 3 bases outside the gene matches. The V gene's germline CDR1 is LNHNV and CDR2 YYDKDF (reference sequence). CDR3 length: 15 amino acids. Here the CDR3 reads CATSRRGTAGNTIYF. The CDR3 DNA is TGTGCCACCAGCAGAAGAGGGACAGCTGGAAACACCATATATTTT.

This clone was seen more than once but under ten times. This rearrangement joins TRBV7-2 to TRBJ1-1, with unresolved D. This CDR3 contains 14 residues. Trimming took 4 bases from V and 3 from J, leaving 12 bases between them. Germline V gene sequence: CDR1 SGHTA, CDR2 FQGNSA. CDR3 nucleotides: TGTGCCAGCAGCTCGCATCCCGCGGACACTGAAGCTTTCTTT. Its translation: CASSSHPADTEAFF.

The chain is built from TRBV9 and TRBJ2-5; TRBD2 is a possible D gene (5 bases). Germline CDR1 is SGDLS and CDR2 is YYNGEE. The CDR3 runs to 15 residues. Trimming removed 4 bases at V and 4 bases at J, with 17 bases between. Written as DNA, the CDR3 is TGTGCCAGCAGCCCCCCCATCGCAGAGGGAGAGACCCAGTACTTC. This translates into CASSPPIAEGETQYF.

V usage is TRBV6-5 and J usage is TRBJ1-6; possible D gene TRBD1, 5 bases. Germline V gives CDR1 MNHEY, CDR2 SVGAGI. V dropped 7 bases and J dropped 3 bases, with 10 bases sitting between them. The CDR3 has 14 residues. The CDR3 bases are TGTGCCAGCACCCGGGGGGGCTATAATTCACCCCTCCACTTT. It encodes CASTRGGYNSPLHF.

The chain uses TRBV24-1 and TRBJ1-1; 9 bases agree with TRBD1. With V trimmed by 7 bases and J by 1 base, 6 bases remained unmatched. CDR1 KGHDR and CDR2 SFDVKD come from the germline V gene. This CDR3 has 15 amino acids. This chain's CDR3 is CATRGQGRSNTEAFF. For the CDR3, the DNA is TGTGCCACCAGGGGACAGGGCCGGTCGAACACTGAAGCTTTCTTT.

The genes are TRBV25-1 and TRBJ2-5; TRBD1 aligns across 10 bases. The CDR3 sequence is 15 residues long. Germline lookup yields CDR1 MGHDK and CDR2 SYGVNS. V lost 6 bases, J lost 2 bases, and 6 bases stayed unmatched. The CDR3: CASRGQGPAQETQYF. DNA for the CDR3: TGTGCCAGCAGGGGACAGGGGCCGGCTCAAGAGACCCAGTACTTC.

This chain joins TRBV3-1 (or the pseudogene TRBV3-2) and TRBJ1-6; D is possibly TRBD1 (6 bases). V lost 5 bases, J lost 6 bases, and 32 bases lay in between. There are 21 residues in the CDR3. Germline V lookup: CDR1 LGHDT, CDR2 YNNKEL (reference sequence). CDR3 sequence reads: CASSLGTSPGAGAITNSPLHF. CDR3 nucleotides: TGTGCCAGCAGCTTAGGTACAAGCCCAGGGGCAGGAGCAATCACTAATTCACCCCTCCACTTT.

V usage is TRBV10-3 and J usage is TRBJ1-6; 7 bases fit TRBD1. Germline V CDR1 and CDR2: ENHRY, SYGVKD. The CDR3 runs 14 residues. J gave up 9 bases and V 7 bases, and 9 bases lay outside the gene matches. The CDR3 protein is CAITAGTAGSPLHF. The CDR3 nucleotides are TGTGCCATCACCGCCGGGACAGCGGGTTCACCCCTCCACTTT.

The chain links TRBV18 to TRBJ2-3; 10 bases are a match to TRBD1. V lost 1 base, J lost 4 bases, and 11 bases stayed unmatched. This CDR3 has 18 residues. Germline V gives CDR1 KGHSH, CDR2 LQKENI. The CDR3 spells CASSPLIPGTGEADTQYF. CDR3 DNA: TGTGCCAGCTCACCACTCATTCCCGGGACAGGGGAGGCAGATACGCAGTATTTT.

The genes are TRBV10-1 and TRBJ1-1; D not certain. V was shortened by 10 bases and J by 2 bases, with 5 bases between the two germline ends. There are 10 residues in the CDR3. Germline CDR1 is WNHNN and CDR2 is SYGVQD (reference sequence). Here the CDR3 reads CATCNTEAFF. CDR3 nucleotide sequence: TGCGCCACTTGTAACACTGAAGCTTTCTTT.

This chain links TRBV19 with TRBJ1-2; TRBD1 agrees at 10 bases. Trimming at V came to 6 bases and at J to 9 bases, leaving 10 bases not matched to a gene. CDR3 length: 14 amino acids. Germline V gene sequence: CDR1 LNHDA, CDR2 SQIVND (reference sequence). CDR3 nucleotides: TGTGCCAGTAGGGGACAGGGGATTTATCTCAGCTACACCTTC. Translated, it gives CASRGQGIYLSYTF.

The genes are TRBV20-1 and TRBJ2-1; D unclear. Germline values: CDR1 DFQATT, CDR2 SNEGSKA (reference sequence). V lost 5 bases to trimming and J lost 9 bases, with 11 bases between them. The CDR3 is 11 residues long. CDR3 nucleotides: TGCAGTGCTCGCACAGTTGGTGAGCAGTTCTTC. Protein sequence: CSARTVGEQFF.

The chain links TRBV11-2 to TRBJ2-7; 10 positions agree with TRBD1. Germline values: CDR1 SGHAT, CDR2 FQNNGV. Unmatched junction bases numbered 10, after V lost 0 bases and J lost 2 bases. The CDR3 is made up of 18 amino acids. DNA for the CDR3: TGTGCCAGCAGCTTAGAAGGTAGGGACAGGGGTACCGCCTACGAGCAGTACTTC. Protein product: CASSLEGRDRGTAYEQYF.

This chain joins TRBV19 and TRBJ1-5, with D unresolved. This CDR3 contains 14 residues. V was clipped by 3 bases and J by 3 bases, with 9 bases between them. Germline V lookup: CDR1 LNHDA, CDR2 SQIVND (reference sequence). The CDR3 spells CASSISSSNQPQHF. CDR3 coding DNA: TGTGCCAGTAGTATTTCCAGTTCCAATCAGCCCCAGCATTTT.

This clone was seen a single time. The gene calls are TRBV10-3 and TRBJ2-7, with 8 bases that match TRBD2. Germline loops: CDR1 ENHRY, CDR2 SYGVKD. The V gene end was trimmed by 5 bases and the J gene end by 7 bases; junction bases not matched to a gene: 10. This CDR3 is 14 amino acids long. CDR3 coding DNA: TGTGCCATCAGTCAAGGAGCGGGAGCTCGTGAGCAGTACTTC. Its protein is CAISQGAGAREQYF.

The V call is TRBV5-1, the J call TRBJ2-1, with 11 bases that match TRBD2. CDR1 is SGHRS, CDR2 YFSETQ, per germline. This CDR3 spans 14 amino acids. J was trimmed by 8 bases and V by 7 bases; bases with no gene match: 8. The CDR3 loop reads CASRPGTSGDEQFF. Here the CDR3 DNA reads TGCGCCAGCCGCCCTGGGACTAGCGGAGATGAGCAGTTCTTC.

J is TRBJ1-1 and V is TRBV5-4; D perhaps matches TRBD1 (5 bases). Germline-derived CDR1 and CDR2 are SGHNT and YYREEE (reference sequence). Trimming removed 4 bases at V and 3 bases at J, with 19 bases between. This CDR3 contains 16 residues. The CDR3 loop is CASSQIGGASYTEAFF. For the CDR3, the DNA is TGTGCCAGCAGCCAGATCGGAGGGGCTTCTTACACTGAAGCTTTCTTT.

The chain links TRBV2 to TRBJ1-2, with D perhaps matching TRBD1 (5 bases). Germline-derived CDR1 and CDR2 are SNHLY and FYNNEI. CDR3 length: 14 amino acids. Trimming removed 7 bases at V and 5 bases at J, with 17 bases between. The CDR3 DNA is TGTGCCAGCAAGGAGGGAGAGGGGAGGTATGGCTACACCTTC. Translated, it gives CASKEGEGRYGYTF.

The chain links TRBV12-3 or TRBV12-4 to TRBJ2-5, with D perhaps TRBD1 (6 bases). The CDR3 has 13 amino acids. Trimming left V 3 bases short and J 5 bases short, with 10 bases between. Here the CDR3 DNA reads TGTGCCAGCAGTTTGGGGGCCCTGGAGACCCAGTACTTC. It is translated as CASSLGALETQYF.

The genes are TRBV15 and TRBJ1-2; TRBD1 matches at 12 bases. The CDR3 sequence is 16 residues long. With V trimmed by 4 bases and J by 5 bases, 8 bases remained unmatched. Germline CDR1 is LNHNV and CDR2 is YYDKDF (reference sequence). CDR3 nucleotides: TGTGCCACCAGCATGGGACAGGGGGCTTTGGGGTATGGCTACACCTTC. It translates to CATSMGQGALGYGYTF.

V and J are TRBV6-6 and TRBJ1-5, with D hard to call. Trimming took off 5 bases at V and 3 bases at J, with 14 bases between the two ends. Germline loops: CDR1 MNHNY, CDR2 SVGAGI (reference sequence). CDR3 size: 15 residues. CDR3 coding DNA: TGTGCCAGCAGTGCAAAACAGAGAATCAATCAGCCCCAGCATTTT. It encodes CASSAKQRINQPQHF.

V and J are TRBV2 and TRBJ2-3; D unresolved. The CDR3 totals 15 residues. Germline loops: CDR1 SNHLY, CDR2 FYNNEI. Trimming left V 4 bases short and J 2 bases short, with 13 bases between. CDR3 in amino acids: CASSGSVTPTDTQYF. Written as DNA, the CDR3 is TGTGCCAGCAGTGGGAGCGTCACACCCACAGATACGCAGTATTTT.

This clone was observed a few times. This sequence joins TRBV6-5 and TRBJ1-6, with 10 bases matching TRBD1. Germline-derived CDR1 and CDR2 are MNHEY and SVGAGI. V dropped 6 bases and J dropped 9; count of bases not matched to a gene: 5. The CDR3 totals 14 residues. The CDR3: CASSPGQGSSPLHF. CDR3 sequence (DNA): TGTGCCAGCAGCCCGGGACAGGGGTCTTCACCCCTCCACTTT.

This rearrangement joins TRBV6-6 to TRBJ2-5; a weak D match, TRBD2 (6 bases). The CDR3 sequence is 15 residues long. CDR1 and CDR2 from the germline V gene are MNHNY and SVGAGI (reference sequence). Trimming shortened V by 5 bases and J by 0 bases, and 13 bases separated the two germline ends. CDR3 coding DNA: TGTGCCAGCAGTCGCGGGAATTCGTACCAAGAGACCCAGTACTTC. It codes for CASSRGNSYQETQYF.

This clone was counted a few times. V is TRBV5-1 and J is TRBJ2-7; 7 bases are a match to TRBD1. The V segment lost 4 bases and the J segment 6 bases; nucleotides outside the gene matches: 7. The length of the CDR3 is 13 residues. Germline V CDR1 and CDR2: SGHRS, YFSETQ. The CDR3 sequence: CASSRGQLGEQYF. The CDR3 DNA follows: TGCGCCAGCAGCAGGGGACAGCTCGGCGAGCAGTACTTC.

This chain joins TRBV9 and TRBJ2-5, with a possible D match to TRBD2 (6 bases). The V end was cut by 0 bases, the J end by 9 bases, with 15 bases between. CDR3 length: 14 amino acids. Germline CDR1 and CDR2: SGDLS and YYNGEE. CDR3 residues: CASSVDGGAAAQYF. Here the CDR3 DNA reads TGTGCCAGCAGCGTAGACGGCGGGGCCGCGGCCCAGTACTTC.

This chain joins TRBV5-1 and TRBJ2-2, with 8 positions matching TRBD2. This CDR3 has 15 amino acids. Per germline, CDR1 SGHRS and CDR2 YFSETQ. V was clipped by 1 base and J by 1 base; unmatched bases: 0. The CDR3 loop reads CASSLSGRNTGELFF. The CDR3 bases are TGCGCCAGCAGCTTGAGCGGGAGGAACACCGGGGAGCTGTTTTTT. The complete variable domain, with remaining parts taken from reference TRBV5-1 and TRBJ2-2, reads KAGVTQTPRYLIKTRGQQVTLSCSPISGHRSVSWYQQTPGQGLQFLFEYFSETQRNKGNFPGRFSGRQFSNSRSEMNVSTLELGDSALYLCASSLSGRNTGELFFGEGSRLTVL.

The chain has TRBV9 and TRBJ1-3, with 8 bases aligning to TRBD1. CDR1 SGDLS and CDR2 YYNGEE come from the germline V gene. After removal of 3 bases from V and 5 bases from J, the junction contained 1 base not matched to a gene. CDR3 length: 13 residues. The CDR3: CASSGTGRNTIYF. For the CDR3, the DNA is TGTGCCAGCAGCGGGACAGGGAGAAACACCATATATTTT. Full variable domain (rest looked up from reference TRBV9 and TRBJ1-3): DSGVTQTPKHLITATGQRVTLRCSPRSGDLSVYWYQQSLDQGLQFLIQYYNGEERAKGNILERFSAQQFPDLHSELNLSSLELGDSALYFCASSGTGRNTIYFGEGSWLTVV.

This clone was found once. V usage is TRBV19 and J usage is TRBJ1-6, with TRBD1 as a possible D gene (5 bases). Germline V gene sequence: CDR1 LNHDA, CDR2 SQIVND (reference sequence). With 6 bases removed from V and 6 bases from J, the gap between germline ends came to 12 bases. The CDR3 spans 14 residues. In DNA form, the CDR3 reads TGTGCCAGTAGGGCGGGACGGACTAATTCACCCCTCCACTTT. It encodes CASRAGRTNSPLHF.